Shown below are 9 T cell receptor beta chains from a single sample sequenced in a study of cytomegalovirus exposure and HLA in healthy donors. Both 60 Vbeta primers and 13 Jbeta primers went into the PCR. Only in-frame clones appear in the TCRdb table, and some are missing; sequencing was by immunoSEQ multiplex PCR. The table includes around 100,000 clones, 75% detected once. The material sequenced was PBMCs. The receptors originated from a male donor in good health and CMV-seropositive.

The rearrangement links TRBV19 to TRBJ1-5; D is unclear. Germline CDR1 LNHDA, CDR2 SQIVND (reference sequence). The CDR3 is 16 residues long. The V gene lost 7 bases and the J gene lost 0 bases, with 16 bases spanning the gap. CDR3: CASTPLGQFSNQPQHF. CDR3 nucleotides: TGTGCCAGTACCCCCCTTGGGCAGTTTAGCAATCAGCCCCAGCATTTT.

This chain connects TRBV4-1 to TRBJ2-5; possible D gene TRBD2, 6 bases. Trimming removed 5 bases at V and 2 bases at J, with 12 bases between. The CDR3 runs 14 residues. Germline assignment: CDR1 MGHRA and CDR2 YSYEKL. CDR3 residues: CASSWGVSQETQYF. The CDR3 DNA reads TGCGCCAGCAGCTGGGGGGTATCGCAAGAGACCCAGTACTTC.

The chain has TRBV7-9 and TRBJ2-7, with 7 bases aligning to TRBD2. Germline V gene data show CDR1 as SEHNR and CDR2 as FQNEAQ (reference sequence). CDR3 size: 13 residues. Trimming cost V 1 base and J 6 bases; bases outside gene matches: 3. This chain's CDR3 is CASSLGEGPEQYF. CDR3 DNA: TGTGCCAGCAGCTTAGGGGAGGGGCCCGAGCAGTACTTC.

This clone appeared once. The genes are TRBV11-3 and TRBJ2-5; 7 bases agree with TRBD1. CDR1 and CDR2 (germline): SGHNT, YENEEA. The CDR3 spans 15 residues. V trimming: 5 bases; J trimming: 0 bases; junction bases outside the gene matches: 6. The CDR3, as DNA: TGTGCCAGCAGCCTCAGGGACAGCAACCAAGAGACCCAGTACTTC. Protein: CASSLRDSNQETQYF.

The CDR3 protein is CASSFKPGLDTDTQYF. The CDR3 DNA is TGCGCCAGCAGCTTTAAACCGGGACTAGACACAGATACGCAGTATTTT. The chain recombines TRBV4-3 with TRBJ2-3, with TRBD2 identical over 8 bases. Trimming took 5 bases from V and 2 from J; bases not matched to a gene: 9. The CDR3 has 16 residues. Germline values: CDR1 LGHNA, CDR2 YSLEER.

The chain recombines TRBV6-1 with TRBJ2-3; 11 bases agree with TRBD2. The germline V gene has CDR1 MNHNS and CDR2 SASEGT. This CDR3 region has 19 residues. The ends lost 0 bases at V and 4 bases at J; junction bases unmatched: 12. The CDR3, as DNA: TGTGCCAGCAGTGAAGCTCTTAGCGGGGGGGCCGGGTGGTCAGATACGCAGTATTTT. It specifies CASSEALSGGAGWSDTQYF.

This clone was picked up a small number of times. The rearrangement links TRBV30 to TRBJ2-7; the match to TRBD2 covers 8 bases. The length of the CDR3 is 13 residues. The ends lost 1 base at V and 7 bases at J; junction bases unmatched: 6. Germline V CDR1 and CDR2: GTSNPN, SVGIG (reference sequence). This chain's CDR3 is CAWSDGGAREQYF. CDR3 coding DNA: TGTGCCTGGAGTGACGGGGGGGCTCGGGAGCAGTACTTC. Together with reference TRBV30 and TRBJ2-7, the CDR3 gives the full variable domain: SQTIHQWPATLVQPVGSPLSLECTVEGTSNPNLYWYRQAAGRGLQLLFYSVGIGQISSEVPQNLSASRPQDRQFILSSKKLLLSDSGFYLCAWSDGGAREQYFGPGTRLTVT.

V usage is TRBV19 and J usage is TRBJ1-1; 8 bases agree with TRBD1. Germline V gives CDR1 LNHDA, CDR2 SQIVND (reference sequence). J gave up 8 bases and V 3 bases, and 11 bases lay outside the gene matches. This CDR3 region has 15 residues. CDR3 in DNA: TGTGCCAGTAGTATTCCCTCCGCGACAGGGGACGAAGCTTTCTTT. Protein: CASSIPSATGDEAFF.

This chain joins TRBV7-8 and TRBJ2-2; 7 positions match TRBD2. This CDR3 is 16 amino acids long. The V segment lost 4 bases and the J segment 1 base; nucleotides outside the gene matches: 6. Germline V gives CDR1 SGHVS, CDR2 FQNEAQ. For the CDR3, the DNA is TGTGCCAGCAGCTCCGCCGGGACTAAGAACACCGGGGAGCTGTTTTTT. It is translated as CASSSAGTKNTGELFF.